This T cell receptor (beta chain) came from a study of CD8+CD57+ T cells in acquired aplastic anemia. Profiling that covered TCR beta VDJ and CDR3 relied on genomic DNA as its template. TCRdb reanalysed the reads using MiXCR and keeps one entry per CDR3 protein. The data show around 170,000 distinct CDR3 sequences, approximately 48% seen once. This clonotype was seen repeatedly, ten times or more. Flow cytometry had shown expanded CD8+CD57+ cells in the patients chosen for sequencing. The source is a human donor with aplastic anemia. Sequencing used sorted CD4+, CD8+, or CD8+CD57+ T cells (not recorded which) from PBMCs.

In DNA, the CDR3 is TGTGCCAGCAGTTTAGCGGGACAGGGGGATCAGCCCCAGCATTTT. It is translated as CASSLAGQGDQPQHF. V gene TRBV6-5 combines with J gene TRBJ1-5, with 11 positions matching TRBD1. The V segment lost 4 bases and the J segment 5 bases; nucleotides outside the gene matches: 4. The germline gives CDR1 MNHEY, CDR2 SVGAGI. The CDR3 is made up of 15 amino acids.